This T cell receptor (beta chain) stems from a study of T cells in Graves' hyperthyroidism and ophthalmopathy. Points from the study as a whole: Researchers found most expanded thyroid clonotypes above 0.001 in blood as well.

Germline lookup yields CDR1 LNHDA and CDR2 SQIVND (reference sequence). V lost 6 bases and J lost 6, with 12 bases in between. The CDR3 has 13 residues. The patients, who ranged from 18 to 65 in age, presented with newly diagnosed hyperthyroidism lasting under 2 months. Authors of the study amplified TCR beta CDR3 regions from RNA transcripts. HTBI primers were employed in a first-round RT-PCR of the TCR CDR3. One entry per CDR3 protein, called by TCRdb with MiXCR from the multiplex PCR reads. This sample has 200,000 to 250,000 distinct CDR3 sequences, with about a sixth found just once. Only a few counts were recorded for this clonotype. Its antigen is unknown.

The sequencing input was blood. The source is a man aged 40-50 years with Graves' hyperthyroidism. This sequence joins TRBV19 and TRBJ1-5; D perhaps matches TRBD1 (5 bases). The CDR3 spells CASSPLGVQPQHF. CDR3 nucleotide sequence: TGTGCCAGTAGCCCGCTGGGGGTTCAGCCCCAGCATTTT.